The clone carrying this TCR beta chain has at least ten counts. TRAV- and TRBV-specific primers were used for first-strand cDNA, which covered alpha and beta chains. TCRs were amplified for 15 to 25 PCR cycles with a constant-region primer and V-primer adapter. TCRdb re-derived calls from the reads in MiXCR, one entry per CDR3 protein. The data show tens of thousands of distinct CDR3 sequences, more than 8% seen once. The data belong to a study of low-dose radiotherapy and immunotherapy resistance in tumors. The CDR3 is made up of 15 amino acids. The V end lost 0 bases, the J end lost 4 bases, and 13 bases lay between the germline ends. The germline gives CDR1 ENHRY, CDR2 SYGVKD. Time point denoted: before trial treatment.

The rearrangement links TRBV10-3 to TRBJ2-7; tentative D call: TRBD2 (6 bases). The clonotype comes from a male donor with prostate cancer. The sequencing here drew on PBMCs, taken before treatment. In nucleotides, the CDR3 is TGTGCCATCAGTGAGTCGGGGGGAGGACCGTACGAGCAGTACTTC. Translation gives CAISESGGGPYEQYF.